The 25 T cell receptor beta chains in this list originate from one sample, sequenced in a study of metastatic and nonmetastatic thyroid tumors. None of the patients had undergone any treatment ahead of thyroid surgery. TCRdb reprocessed the PCR reads via MiXCR. The top ten clones hold less than 20% of a sample with 7,000 to 9,500 clones, 24% of them seen once. The material sequenced was tumor tissue. The receptors derive from a female donor with papillary thyroid cancer or a benign thyroid nodule (not recorded which). Some clones in this sample may be carry-over from other donors' samples.

This clone was seen at least ten times. This rearrangement joins TRBV7-9 to TRBJ2-2; 7 bases line up with TRBD1. CDR1 SEHNR and CDR2 FQNEAQ come from the germline V gene (reference sequence). The CDR3 consists of 15 residues. V gave up 6 bases and J gave up 1 base; unmatched junction bases: 5. The CDR3 protein is CASSSRTGNTGELFF. CDR3 in DNA: TGTGCCAGCAGTTCACGGACAGGGAACACCGGGGAGCTGTTTTTT.

This clone ranks as medium-sized (0.01 to 0.1%). V usage is TRBV6-1 and J usage is TRBJ1-1, with a weak D call TRBD1 (5 bases). V lost 1 base, J lost 4 bases, and 13 bases lay in between. CDR3 length equals 15 residues. From germline, CDR1 is MNHNS and CDR2 SASEGT. CDR3 in DNA: TGTGCCAGCAGTGAAGGGGTTGGGGGAGGCACTGAAGCTTTCTTT. Residues: CASSEGVGGGTEAFF.

By its share, this clone is medium-sized. The chain combines TRBV6-2 or TRBV6-3 with TRBJ1-5; possible D gene TRBD1, 6 bases. CDR1 is MNHEY, CDR2 SVGEGT, per germline. Trimming stripped 6 bases from V and 6 bases from J, with 21 bases between. The CDR3 extends over 16 amino acids. The CDR3 DNA sequence: TGTGCCAGCAGCCCCCGAGGGGGGAGTAGTAGTCAGCCCCAGCATTTT. This gives the protein CASSPRGGSSSQPQHF.

This clone came up many times. J is TRBJ2-1 and V is TRBV2, with D maybe TRBD2 (6 bases). Looked up from germline, CDR1 is SNHLY and CDR2 is FYNNEI. The CDR3 sequence is 16 residues long. Trimming removed 6 bases at V and 6 bases at J, with 21 bases between. CDR3 in amino acids: CASSPPQLALTNEQFF. CDR3 nucleotide sequence: TGTGCCAGCAGCCCCCCCCAACTAGCTCTGACCAATGAGCAGTTCTTC.

This clone turned up a few times. The rearrangement links TRBV2 to TRBJ2-7, with 10 bases fitting TRBD1. Unmatched junction bases numbered 13, after V lost 6 bases and J lost 11 bases. CDR1 is SNHLY, CDR2 FYNNEI, per germline. CDR3 size: 14 residues. The CDR3, as DNA: TGTGCCAGCAGGACCGGGACAGGGGAGATGAGGGAGTACTTC. Its translation is CASRTGTGEMREYF.

The chain uses TRBV10-2 and TRBJ1-5, with D tentatively TRBD1 (5 bases). V was cut by 2 bases and J by 14 bases, with 22 bases left in between. The germline CDR1 and CDR2 sequences are WSHSY and SAAADI. This CDR3 is 15 amino acids long. CDR3 in amino acids: CASSEEQGGNQHEHF. Here the CDR3 DNA reads TGCGCCAGCAGTGAGGAGCAGGGAGGCAATCAGCACGAGCATTTT.

There are a few counts of this clone. The chain recombines TRBV28 with TRBJ1-1; 7 nucleotides agree with TRBD1. With V trimmed by 5 bases and J by 3 bases, 9 bases remained unmatched. Germline loops: CDR1 MDHEN, CDR2 SYDVKM. The length of the CDR3 is 15 residues. In nucleotides, the CDR3 is TGTGCCAGCAGTGGACAGGACTTTTTGGACACTGAAGCTTTCTTT. Protein: CASSGQDFLDTEAFF.

In its sample, this clone was seen many times. V usage is TRBV4-3 and J usage is TRBJ2-6, with 7 bases lining up with TRBD1. The CDR3 is made up of 20 amino acids. J was trimmed by 2 bases and V by 2 bases; bases with no gene match: 15. In germline, CDR1 is LGHNA, CDR2 YSLEER. In nucleotides, the CDR3 is TGCGCCAGCAGCCAAATCGGGCTGCAGGGGGTACTAGCTGGGGCCAACGTCCTGACTTTC. Protein: CASSQIGLQGVLAGANVLTF.

This clone counts as large. This chain uses TRBV2 with TRBJ1-2; no firm D call. CDR1 and CDR2 from the germline V gene are SNHLY and FYNNEI. This CDR3 is 13 amino acids long. Trimming removed 8 bases at V and 2 bases at J, with 12 bases between. CDR3 amino acids: CASRTAINYGYTF. CDR3 sequence (DNA): TGTGCCAGCCGGACGGCTATAAACTATGGCTACACCTTC.

As concerns this clone: Since no conserved phenylalanine or tryptophan closes the CDR3, a read error is the likely cause. The rearrangement uses TRBV18 and TRBJ2-2; perhaps D is TRBD1 or TRBD2 (5 bases each). Trimming took 4 bases from V and 10 from J, leaving 13 bases between them. CDR1 and CDR2 from the germline V gene are KGHSH and LQKENI. The CDR3 is 13 residues long. This chain's CDR3 is CASSLGQGEELFS. CDR3 in DNA: TGTGCCAGCTCACTGGGTCAGGGAGAGGAGCTGTTTTCT.

This clone is deemed medium-sized. The chain has TRBV24-1 and TRBJ2-1; maybe TRBD1 (5 bases). The germline V and J ends were trimmed by 7 bases and 5 bases, with 11 bases remaining between them. Germline V gene sequence: CDR1 KGHDR, CDR2 SFDVKD. The CDR3 contains 13 residues. CDR3: CATRGPAHNEQFF. In DNA, the CDR3 is TGTGCCACCAGGGGGCCGGCCCACAATGAGCAGTTCTTC.

This clone was counted between two and nine times. A clone one base away is much larger, so this may be a read error. This CDR3 is also generated by other DNA sequences in the sample. The V and J genes are TRBV24-1 and TRBJ2-5, with 9 nucleotides matching TRBD2. Germline V CDR1 and CDR2: KGHDR, SFDVKD. The CDR3 totals 17 residues. DNA for the CDR3: TGTGCCACCAGTGATTTGGGGGCTAGCGGGACGGCAGAGACCCAGTACTTT. Its protein is CATSDLGASGTAETQYF.

This clone was observed a few times. The rearrangement joins TRBV6-2 or TRBV6-3 to TRBJ1-3, with TRBD1 as a possible D gene (5 bases). The germline CDR1 and CDR2 sequences are MNHEY and SVGEGT. Trimming took 6 bases from V and 2 from J, leaving 11 bases between them. The CDR3 totals 14 residues. Written as DNA, the CDR3 is TGTGCCAGCAGACCCGGGACGACTGGAAACACCATATATTTT. Its protein is CASRPGTTGNTIYF.

This clone was counted only a few times. The chain's CDR3 is CATGGSYEQYF. CDR3 DNA sequence: TGTGCCACCGGGGGCAGTTACGAGCAGTACTTC. The chain carries TRBV7-9 and TRBJ2-7; perhaps D is TRBD1 or TRBD2 (6 bases each). V shed 10 bases and J shed 4 bases, with 11 bases lying between them. Germline lookup yields CDR1 SEHNR and CDR2 FQNEAQ (reference sequence). This CDR3 comprises 11 residues.

The chain is built from TRBV7-2 and TRBJ1-1; 7 positions match TRBD1. J was trimmed by 4 bases and V by 5 bases; bases with no gene match: 4. The germline V gene encodes CDR1 SGHTA and CDR2 FQGNSA. The CDR3 is 13 amino acids. This CDR3 reads CASSTQGGTEAFF. DNA for the CDR3: TGTGCCAGCAGCACTCAGGGGGGCACTGAAGCTTTCTTT.

This rearrangement joins TRBV6-1 to TRBJ1-2; a weak D match, TRBD1 (6 bases). V lost 5 bases and J lost 6, with 19 bases in between. The CDR3 covers 15 residues. Germline V CDR1 and CDR2: MNHNS, SASEGT. The CDR3, as DNA: TGTGCCAGCAGTAAACCAGGGGCCTTCCCTCATGGCTACACCTTC. Translated, it gives CASSKPGAFPHGYTF.

Many counts were recorded for this clone. V usage is TRBV20-1 and J usage is TRBJ2-3; 9 bases are a match to TRBD1. With 0 bases clipped from V and 8 bases from J, the junction kept 3 bases outside the gene matches. Germline CDR1 DFQATT, CDR2 SNEGSKA (reference sequence). The CDR3 is made up of 13 amino acids. This CDR3 reads CSAREQGAGTQYF. The CDR3 nucleotides are TGCAGTGCTAGAGAACAGGGGGCGGGTACGCAGTATTTT.

The V call is TRBV7-9, the J call TRBJ1-5; no firm D call. V lost 2 bases, J lost 1 base, and 9 bases lay in between. Per germline, CDR1 SEHNR and CDR2 FQNEAQ (reference sequence). The CDR3 totals 15 residues. In DNA, the CDR3 is TGTGCCAGCAGCTTATGGCAGTCGAGCAATCAGCCCCAGCATTTT. It codes for CASSLWQSSNQPQHF.

This clone is labeled as medium-sized. The rearrangement links TRBV5-1 to TRBJ2-2; 8 bases match TRBD2. Germline trimming cut 3 bases from V and 6 bases from J; bases unmatched to any gene: 4. Germline values: CDR1 SGHRS, CDR2 YFSETQ. CDR3 length: 14 residues. In nucleotides, the CDR3 is TGCGCCAGCAGCTCGGGACTAGTGGCCGGGGAGCTGTTTTTT. Amino acid sequence: CASSSGLVAGELFF.

The rearrangement links TRBV6-1 to TRBJ1-2; D gene unclear. CDR1 and CDR2 from the germline V gene are MNHNS and SASEGT. The CDR3 loop spans 13 amino acids. V shed 1 base and J shed 2 bases, with 5 bases lying between them. The CDR3 loop is CASSEVVNYGYTF. The CDR3 nucleotides are TGTGCCAGCAGTGAAGTCGTGAACTATGGCTACACCTTC.

This clone has a handful of counts. The chain carries TRBV19 and TRBJ1-3; TRBD1 aligns across 8 bases. The CDR3 is 15 residues long. CDR1 is LNHDA and CDR2 is SQIVND in the germline V gene (reference sequence). V was pared by 9 bases and J by 4 bases, with 11 bases of the junction left unmatched. DNA of the CDR3: TGTGCCAGCAGCTCCGGACAGGGATACGGAAACACCATATATTTT. This encodes CASSSGQGYGNTIYF. Variable domain in full (rest from reference TRBV19 and TRBJ1-3): DGGITQSPKYLFRKEGQNVTLSCEQNLNHDAMYWYRQDPGQGLRLIYYSQIVNDFQKGDIAEGYSVSREKKESFPLTVTSAQKNPTAFYLCASSSGQGYGNTIYFGEGSWLTVV.

With regard to this clone: A read error may produce the germline difference seen at one junction end. The chain couples TRBV9 to TRBJ2-2, with TRBD2 as a possible D gene (5 bases). The V gene's germline CDR1 is SGDLS and CDR2 YYNGEE. This CDR3 has 13 amino acids. The CDR3 nucleotides are TGTGCGATTAAGCTTTCGAACACCGGGGAGCTGTCTTTT. It translates to CAIKLSNTGELSF.

At least ten counts were recorded for this clone. A much larger clone lies a single base off, so this may be a read error. The same CDR3 arises from other DNA sequences in this sample as well. CDR3 residues: CASSQEPGYEQYF. The CDR3 DNA is TGTGCCAGCAGCCAAGAACCCGGCTACGAGCAATACTTC. The chain combines TRBV4-2 with TRBJ2-7; D remains ambiguous. This CDR3 has 13 residues. Germline assignment: CDR1 LGHNA and CDR2 YNFKEQ.

This rearrangement joins TRBV7-8 to TRBJ2-7; 7 bases align to TRBD2. The V gene end was trimmed by 0 bases and the J gene end by 4 bases; junction bases not matched to a gene: 6. Germline V gives CDR1 SGHVS, CDR2 FQNEAQ. This CDR3 contains 15 residues. The CDR3 sequence is CASSLAGEGLYEQYF. CDR3 bases: TGTGCCAGCAGCTTAGCCGGGGAGGGGCTATACGAGCAGTACTTC.

V is TRBV6-2 or TRBV6-3 and J is TRBJ2-7; 9 bases line up with TRBD2. Looked up from germline, CDR1 is MNHEY and CDR2 is SVGEGT. Trimming took 0 bases from V and 0 from J; bases not matched to a gene: 3. This CDR3 comprises 16 residues. In DNA, the CDR3 is TGTGCCAGCAGTTACTCGACTAGCGGAAGCTCCTACGAGCAGTACTTC. Translated: CASSYSTSGSSYEQYF.